This T cell receptor beta chain was obtained from a study of T cell repertoires in cytomegalovirus infection. Overall study context: In the study, CMV epitopes included recently identified HLA-C-restricted and well-studied HLA-B-restricted ones. A matching HLA type, together with CMV infection, was signaled by public TCR beta signatures.

TCRdb itself ran the reads through MiXCR, one entry per CDR3 protein. The sample yields approximately 110,000 distinct CDR3 sequences, about 31% seen once. V gave up 2 bases and J gave up 7 bases; unmatched junction bases: 11. The CDR3 extends over 16 amino acids. The V gene's germline CDR1 is MGHRA and CDR2 YSYEKL. Whole-study findings and limits: Within the response measured ex vivo, HLA-C-restricted CMV-specific TCR beta clonotypes were dominant.

Note on this clonotype: What it recognizes is unknown.

The material sequenced was CD8+ T cells from cultured PBMCs, taken from culture after CMV antigen stimulation. This chain joins TRBV4-1 and TRBJ2-7; TRBD1 agrees at 10 bases. The receptor's source is a human donor in good health (CMV status not recorded). Some clones in this sample may be carry-over from other donors' samples. The CDR3 DNA sequence: TGCGCCAGCAGCCAACTCCCGGGACAGGGGACGGGAGAGCAGTACTTC. Residues: CASSQLPGQGTGEQYF.